This T cell receptor (beta chain) was obtained from a study of blood T cell repertoires in COVID-19 (dated by TCRdb to 2020 to 2022). As for the study more broadly: Collaborator samples came from the United States, Italy and Spain and covered acute and convalescent phases of COVID-19. The material from the prospective study consisted of cDNA or gDNA derived from T cells, B-cell-depleted T cells, or PBMCs. The samples were drawn from the first 160 participants of the ongoing ImmuneRACE study and from over a thousand subjects provided by 6 global collaborators. Deeply sampled blood TCRbeta repertoires from subjects exposed to, actively infected with, or recovered from COVID-19 were included in the dataset. The repertoires were released in a freely available public database intended as a resource for research on the immune response to SARS-CoV-2. A de-identified subject ID, COVID-19 status, age in years and sex were almost always included in the sample metadata. HLA class I and class II types, where available, came from metadata supplied by the sample provider rather than from assay-based typing.

The investigation overall reported the following: The amount of clinical and demographic metadata varied by source and participant and was provided uncurated.

Participants in the prospective study were aged roughly 18 to 95 years, lived in under 30 United States geographic areas, and enrolled through a virtual design. To assign participants to cohorts, the prospective study relied on clinical history that participants themselves reported in a screening survey and a study questionnaire. Exposed participants had been in contact, within 2 weeks of entering the study, with a person who had a PCR-confirmed or clinician-diagnosed case of COVID-19. In the prospective study, whole blood, serum and a nasopharyngeal or oropharyngeal swab were collected from each participant by mobile phlebotomists. Over a 2-month period, participants in the prospective study had the option of providing additional blood draws and questionnaires. Blood samples from the prospective study were shipped frozen or at room temperature prior to DNA extraction. With regard to this clone: Its antigen target is currently unknown. No much larger clonotype is one base removed from it; base qualities were not supplied.

TCRbeta CDR3 regions were amplified from genomic DNA by means of the immunoSEQ Assay, a bias-controlled multiplex PCR. As for the original processing: The number of nucleated cells in each sample was estimated by amplification of reference gene primers within the assay. To quantify the absolute abundance of each unique TCRbeta CDR3 rearrangement, sequence reads were collapsed and filtered. For each sample, productive Simpson clonality was calculated as the square root of Simpson's diversity index over productive rearrangements. TCRdb retrieved this table from immuneACCESS and kept in-frame rearrangements only. Not all clones are present; in checked studies, unresolved V genes account for under half, and no reason is known for the remainder. D and trimming come from the DNA, and the V and J calls and clone size come from that table. The sample includes around 250,000 clones, with approximately 78% observed a single time. The biggest ten clones account for 5% of the sample.

CDR1 is given as LNHDA and CDR2 as SQIVND, both from the germline V gene (reference sequence). V and J lose 1 base and 7 bases, and a span of 10 bases separates them. From its cysteine to its phenylalanine, the CDR3 spans 13 amino acids. Solely the CDR3 DNA is kept, with 39 bases framed from the first base. In this chain, TRBV19 is recombined with TRBJ1-1; the D segment could be TRBD1, given 6 matching bases. Material: PBMCs or T cells enriched from blood (not recorded which). This sequence originates from a middle-aged man who had been exposed to COVID-19. The bases read TGTGCCAGTAGTATAGTTGGGGGCAGTGAAGCTTTCTTT. Its translation reads: CASSIVGGSEAFF.